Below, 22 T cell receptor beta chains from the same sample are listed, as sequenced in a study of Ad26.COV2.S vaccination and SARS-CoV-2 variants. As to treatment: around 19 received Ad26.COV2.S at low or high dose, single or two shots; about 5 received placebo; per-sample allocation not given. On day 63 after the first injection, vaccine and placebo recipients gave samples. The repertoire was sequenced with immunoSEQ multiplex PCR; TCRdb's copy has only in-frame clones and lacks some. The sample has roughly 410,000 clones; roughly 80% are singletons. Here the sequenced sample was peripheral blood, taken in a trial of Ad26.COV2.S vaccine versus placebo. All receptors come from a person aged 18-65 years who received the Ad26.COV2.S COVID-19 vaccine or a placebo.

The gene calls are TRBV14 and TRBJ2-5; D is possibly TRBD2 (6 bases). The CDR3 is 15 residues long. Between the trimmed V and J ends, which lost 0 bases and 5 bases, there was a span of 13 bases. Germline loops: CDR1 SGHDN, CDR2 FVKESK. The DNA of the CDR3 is TGTGCCAGCAGCCAAGATCATCGGGAGAGGGAGACCCAGTACTTC. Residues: CASSQDHRERETQYF.

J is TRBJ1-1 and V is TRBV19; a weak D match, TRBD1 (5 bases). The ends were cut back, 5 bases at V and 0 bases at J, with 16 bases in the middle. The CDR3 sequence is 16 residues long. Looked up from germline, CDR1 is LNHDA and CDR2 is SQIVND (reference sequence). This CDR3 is CASSPTDSGMNTEAFF. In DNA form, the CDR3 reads TGTGCCAGTAGTCCTACCGACAGCGGTATGAACACTGAAGCTTTCTTT.

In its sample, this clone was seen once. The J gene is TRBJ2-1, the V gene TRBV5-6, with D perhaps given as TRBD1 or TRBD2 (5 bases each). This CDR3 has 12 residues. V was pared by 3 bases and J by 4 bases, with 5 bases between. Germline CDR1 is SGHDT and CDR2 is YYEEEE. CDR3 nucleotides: TGTGCCAGCAGCTGGGGGTACAATGAGCAGTTCTTC. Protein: CASSWGYNEQFF.

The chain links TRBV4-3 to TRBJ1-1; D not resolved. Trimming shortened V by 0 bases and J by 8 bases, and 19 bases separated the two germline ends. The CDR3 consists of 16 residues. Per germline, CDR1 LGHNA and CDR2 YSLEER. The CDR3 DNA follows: TGCGCCAGCAGCCAAGATACGGCAGAAGGTTCCAGAGAAGCTTTCTTT. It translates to CASSQDTAEGSREAFF.

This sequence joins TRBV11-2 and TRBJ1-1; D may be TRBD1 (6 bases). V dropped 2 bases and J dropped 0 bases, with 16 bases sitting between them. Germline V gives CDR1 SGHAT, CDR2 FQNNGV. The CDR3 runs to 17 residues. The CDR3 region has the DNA TGTGCCAGCAGCTTAAGGGGGGTTCGAGTCATGAACACTGAAGCTTTCTTT. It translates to CASSLRGVRVMNTEAFF.

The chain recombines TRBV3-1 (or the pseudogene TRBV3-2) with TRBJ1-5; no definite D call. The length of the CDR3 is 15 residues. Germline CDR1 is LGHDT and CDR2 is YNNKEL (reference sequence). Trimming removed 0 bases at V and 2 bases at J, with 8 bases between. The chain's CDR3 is CASSQDRGRNQPQHF. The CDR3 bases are TGTGCCAGCAGCCAAGATCGCGGCCGCAATCAGCCCCAGCATTTT.

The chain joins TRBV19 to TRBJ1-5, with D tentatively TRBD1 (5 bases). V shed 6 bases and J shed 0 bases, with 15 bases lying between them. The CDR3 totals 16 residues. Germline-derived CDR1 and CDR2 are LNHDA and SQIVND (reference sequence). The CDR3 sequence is CASRGVVTYSNQPQHF. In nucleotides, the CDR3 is TGTGCCAGTAGGGGGGTCGTTACTTATAGCAATCAGCCCCAGCATTTT.

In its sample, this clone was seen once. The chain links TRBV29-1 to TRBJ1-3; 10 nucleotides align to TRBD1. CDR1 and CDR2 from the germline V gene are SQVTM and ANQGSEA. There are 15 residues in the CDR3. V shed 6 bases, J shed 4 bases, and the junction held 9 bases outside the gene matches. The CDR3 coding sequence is TGCAGCGTCCGACTAGGACAGGGGGACGGAAACACCATATATTTT. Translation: CSVRLGQGDGNTIYF.

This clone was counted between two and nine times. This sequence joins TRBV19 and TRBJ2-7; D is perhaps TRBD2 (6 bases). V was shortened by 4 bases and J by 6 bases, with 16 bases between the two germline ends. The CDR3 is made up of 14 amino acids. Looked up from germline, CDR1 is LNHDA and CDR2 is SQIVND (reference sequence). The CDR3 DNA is TGTGCCAGTAGTACTAGCGACGAATACCGCGAGCAGTACTTC. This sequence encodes CASSTSDEYREQYF.

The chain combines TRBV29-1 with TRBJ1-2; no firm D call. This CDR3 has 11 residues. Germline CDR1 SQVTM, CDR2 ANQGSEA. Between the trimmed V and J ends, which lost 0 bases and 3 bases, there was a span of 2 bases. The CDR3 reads CSVEEYYGYTF. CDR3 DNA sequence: TGCAGCGTTGAAGAGTACTATGGCTACACCTTC.

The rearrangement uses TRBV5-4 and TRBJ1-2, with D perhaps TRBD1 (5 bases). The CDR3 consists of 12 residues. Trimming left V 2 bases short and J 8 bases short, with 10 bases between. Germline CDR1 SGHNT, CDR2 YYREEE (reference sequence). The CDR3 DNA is TGTGCCAGCAGCTTAGGAGGGGAAGGCTACACCTTC. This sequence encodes CASSLGGEGYTF.

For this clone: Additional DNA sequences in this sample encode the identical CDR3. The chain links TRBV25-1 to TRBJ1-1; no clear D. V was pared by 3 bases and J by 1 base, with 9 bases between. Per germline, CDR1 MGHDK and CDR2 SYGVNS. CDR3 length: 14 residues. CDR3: CASSDPGGNTEAFF. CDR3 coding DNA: TGTGCCAGCAGTGACCCCGGAGGGAACACTGAAGCTTTCTTT.

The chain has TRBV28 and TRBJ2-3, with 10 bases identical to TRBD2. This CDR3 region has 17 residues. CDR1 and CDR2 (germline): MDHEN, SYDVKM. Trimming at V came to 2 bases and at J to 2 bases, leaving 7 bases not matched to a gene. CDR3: CASSLLVLAGVTDTQYF. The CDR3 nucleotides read TGTGCCAGCAGTTTACTGGTTCTAGCGGGAGTCACAGATACGCAGTATTTT.

The CDR3, as DNA: TGTGCCACCAGCAGAGGGGACAGGATTTCAGCCACCGGGGAGCTGTTTTTT. Translating it yields CATSRGDRISATGELFF. The chain recombines TRBV15 with TRBJ2-2; 8 nucleotides line up with TRBD1. The CDR3 sequence is 17 residues long. V trimming: 1 base; J trimming: 4 bases; junction bases outside the gene matches: 8. Germline V CDR1 and CDR2: LNHNV, YYDKDF (reference sequence).

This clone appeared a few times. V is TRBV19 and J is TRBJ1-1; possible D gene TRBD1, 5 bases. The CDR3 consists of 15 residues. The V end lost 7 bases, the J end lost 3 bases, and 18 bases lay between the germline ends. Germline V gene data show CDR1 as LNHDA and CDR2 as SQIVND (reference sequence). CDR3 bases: TGTGCCAGTACCACTGCGGGGAGAGGGGACACTGAAGCTTTCTTT. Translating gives CASTTAGRGDTEAFF. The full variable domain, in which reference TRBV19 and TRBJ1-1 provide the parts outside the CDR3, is DGGITQSPKYLFRKEGQNVTLSCEQNLNHDAMYWYRQDPGQGLRLIYYSQIVNDFQKGDIAEGYSVSREKKESFPLTVTSAQKNPTAFYLCASTTAGRGDTEAFFGQGTRLTVV.

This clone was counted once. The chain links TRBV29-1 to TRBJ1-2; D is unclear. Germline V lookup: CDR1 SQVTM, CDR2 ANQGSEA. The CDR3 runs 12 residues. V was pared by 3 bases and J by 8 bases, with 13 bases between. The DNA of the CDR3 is TGCAGCGTTGATTACCGGGCTCGCGGCTACACCTTC. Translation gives CSVDYRARGYTF.

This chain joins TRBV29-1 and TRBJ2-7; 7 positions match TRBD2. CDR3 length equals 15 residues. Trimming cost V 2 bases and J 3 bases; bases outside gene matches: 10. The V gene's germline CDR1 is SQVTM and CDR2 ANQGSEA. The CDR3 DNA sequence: TGCAGCGTTGAAAATTACACGGGGGGAGGCTACGAGCAGTACTTC. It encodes CSVENYTGGGYEQYF.

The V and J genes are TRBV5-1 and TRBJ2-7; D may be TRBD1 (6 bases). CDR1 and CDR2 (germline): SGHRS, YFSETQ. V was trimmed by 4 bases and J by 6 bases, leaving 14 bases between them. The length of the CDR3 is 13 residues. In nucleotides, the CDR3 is TGCGCCAGCAGCGGGGGACATGGGCGCGAGCAGTACTTC. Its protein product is CASSGGHGREQYF.

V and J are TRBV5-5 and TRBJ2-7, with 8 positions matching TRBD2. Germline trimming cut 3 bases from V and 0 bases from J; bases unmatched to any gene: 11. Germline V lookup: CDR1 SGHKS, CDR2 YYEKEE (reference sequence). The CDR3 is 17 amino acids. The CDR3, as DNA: TGTGCCAGCAGCTACCACCCCACTAGCGGTAGCTCCTACGAGCAGTACTTC. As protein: CASSYHPTSGSSYEQYF. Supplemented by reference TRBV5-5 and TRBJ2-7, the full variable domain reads DAGVTQSPTHLIKTRGQQVTLRCSPISGHKSVSWYQQVLGQGPQFIFQYYEKEERGRGNFPDRFSARQFPNYSSELNVNALLLGDSALYLCASSYHPTSGSSYEQYFGPGTRLTVT.

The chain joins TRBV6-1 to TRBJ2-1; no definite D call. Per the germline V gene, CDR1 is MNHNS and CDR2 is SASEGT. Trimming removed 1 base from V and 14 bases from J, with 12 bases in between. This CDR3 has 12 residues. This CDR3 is CASSEDATREFF. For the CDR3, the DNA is TGTGCCAGCAGTGAAGACGCGACCAGAGAGTTCTTC.

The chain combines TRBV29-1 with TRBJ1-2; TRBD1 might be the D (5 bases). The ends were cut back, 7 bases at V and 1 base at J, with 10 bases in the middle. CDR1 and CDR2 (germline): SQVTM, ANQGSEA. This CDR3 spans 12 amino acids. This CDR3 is CSGADSNYGYTF. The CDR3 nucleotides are TGCAGCGGGGCTGACAGTAACTATGGCTACACCTTC. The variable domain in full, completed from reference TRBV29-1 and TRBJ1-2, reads SAVISQKPSRDICQRGTSLTIQCQVDSQVTMMFWYRQQPGQSLTLIATANQGSEATYESGFVIDKFPISRPNLTFSTLTVSNMSPEDSSIYLCSGADSNYGYTFGSGTRLTVV.

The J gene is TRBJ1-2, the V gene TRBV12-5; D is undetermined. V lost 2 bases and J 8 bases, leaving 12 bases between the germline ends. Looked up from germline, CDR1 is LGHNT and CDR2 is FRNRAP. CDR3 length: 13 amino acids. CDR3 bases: TGTGCTAGTGGTTTGCCGGACGCGGGGGGCTACACCTTC. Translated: CASGLPDAGGYTF.